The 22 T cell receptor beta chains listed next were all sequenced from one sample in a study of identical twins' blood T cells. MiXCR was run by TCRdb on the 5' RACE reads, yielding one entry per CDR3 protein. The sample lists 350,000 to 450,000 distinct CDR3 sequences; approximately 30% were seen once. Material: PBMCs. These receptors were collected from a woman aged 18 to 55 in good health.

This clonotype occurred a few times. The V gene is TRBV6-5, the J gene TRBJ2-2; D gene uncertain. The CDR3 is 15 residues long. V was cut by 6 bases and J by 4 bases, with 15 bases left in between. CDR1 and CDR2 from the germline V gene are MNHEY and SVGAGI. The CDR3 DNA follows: TGTGCCAGCAGGGTTGGGGTTAGGTTCACCGGGGAGCTGTTTTTT. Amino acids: CASRVGVRFTGELFF.

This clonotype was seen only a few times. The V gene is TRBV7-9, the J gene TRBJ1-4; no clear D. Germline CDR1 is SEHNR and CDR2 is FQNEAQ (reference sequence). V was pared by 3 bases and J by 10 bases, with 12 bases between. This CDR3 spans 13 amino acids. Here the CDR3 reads CASSFETGGKLFF. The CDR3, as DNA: TGTGCCAGCAGCTTCGAAACGGGTGGAAAACTGTTTTTT.

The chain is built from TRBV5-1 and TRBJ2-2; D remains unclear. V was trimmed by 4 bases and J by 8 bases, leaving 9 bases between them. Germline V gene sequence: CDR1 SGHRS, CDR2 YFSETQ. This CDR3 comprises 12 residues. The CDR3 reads CASSHNRGELFF. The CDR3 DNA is TGCGCCAGCAGCCACAACAGAGGGGAGCTGTTTTTT.

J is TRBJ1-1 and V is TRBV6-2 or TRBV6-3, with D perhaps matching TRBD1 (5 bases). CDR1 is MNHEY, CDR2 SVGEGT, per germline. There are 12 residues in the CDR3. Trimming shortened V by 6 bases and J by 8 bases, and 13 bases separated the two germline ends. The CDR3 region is CASSVIQEEAFF. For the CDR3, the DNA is TGTGCCAGCAGCGTTATACAGGAGGAAGCTTTCTTT.

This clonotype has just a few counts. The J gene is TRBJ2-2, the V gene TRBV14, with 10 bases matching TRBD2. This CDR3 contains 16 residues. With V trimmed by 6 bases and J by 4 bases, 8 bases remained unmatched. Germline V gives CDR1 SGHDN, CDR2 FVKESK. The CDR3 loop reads CASSRSGRSFTGELFF. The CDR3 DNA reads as TGTGCCAGCAGTCGTAGCGGGAGGAGTTTCACCGGGGAGCTGTTTTTT.

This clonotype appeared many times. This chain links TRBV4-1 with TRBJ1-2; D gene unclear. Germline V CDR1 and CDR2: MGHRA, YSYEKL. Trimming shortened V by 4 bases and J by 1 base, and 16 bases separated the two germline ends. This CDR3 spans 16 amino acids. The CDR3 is CASSPGVEYINYGYTF. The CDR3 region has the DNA TGCGCCAGCAGCCCGGGAGTAGAATATATTAACTATGGCTACACCTTC.

CDR3 protein: CASSEHGWTEAFF. The CDR3 bases are TGTGCCAGCAGTGAACACGGATGGACTGAAGCTTTCTTT. The chain recombines TRBV14 with TRBJ1-1; D is ambiguous. Germline values: CDR1 SGHDN, CDR2 FVKESK. V was clipped by 6 bases and J by 5 bases, with 13 bases between them. This CDR3 spans 13 amino acids.

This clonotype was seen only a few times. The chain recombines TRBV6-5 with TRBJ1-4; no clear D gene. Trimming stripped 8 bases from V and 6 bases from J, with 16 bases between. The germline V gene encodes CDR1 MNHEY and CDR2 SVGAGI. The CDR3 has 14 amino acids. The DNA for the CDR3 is TGTGCCAGCGGTACCGGGTCCCGAGATGAAAAACTGTTTTTT. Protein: CASGTGSRDEKLFF.

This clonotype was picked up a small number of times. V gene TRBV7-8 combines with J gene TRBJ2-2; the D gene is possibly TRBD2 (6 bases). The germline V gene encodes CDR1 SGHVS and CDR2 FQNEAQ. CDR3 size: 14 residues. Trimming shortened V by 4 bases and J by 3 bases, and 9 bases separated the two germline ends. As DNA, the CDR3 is TGTGCCAGCAGCTCCGGGGGTCACACCGGGGAGCTGTTTTTT. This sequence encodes CASSSGGHTGELFF.

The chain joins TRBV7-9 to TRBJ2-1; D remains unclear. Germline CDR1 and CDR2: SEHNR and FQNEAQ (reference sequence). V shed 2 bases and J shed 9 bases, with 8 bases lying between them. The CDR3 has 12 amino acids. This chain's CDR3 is CASSLFSGEQFF. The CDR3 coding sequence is TGTGCCAGCAGCTTATTCAGTGGTGAGCAGTTCTTC.

The CDR3 coding sequence is TGTGCCAGCATCGCCGTTTTAGCGGGGTGGGAGACCCAGTACTTC. Translated: CASIAVLAGWETQYF. V is TRBV2 and J is TRBJ2-5; 8 bases are shared with TRBD2. The CDR3 spans 15 residues. Germline V lookup: CDR1 SNHLY, CDR2 FYNNEI. Trimming took 7 bases from V and 5 from J; bases not matched to a gene: 12. Drawing the rest from reference TRBV2 and TRBJ2-5, the complete variable domain is EPEVTQTPSHQVTQMGQEVILRCVPISNHLYFYWYRQILGQKVEFLVSFYNNEISEKSEIFDDQFSVERPDGSNFTLKIRSTKLEDSAMYFCASIAVLAGWETQYFGPGTRLLVL.

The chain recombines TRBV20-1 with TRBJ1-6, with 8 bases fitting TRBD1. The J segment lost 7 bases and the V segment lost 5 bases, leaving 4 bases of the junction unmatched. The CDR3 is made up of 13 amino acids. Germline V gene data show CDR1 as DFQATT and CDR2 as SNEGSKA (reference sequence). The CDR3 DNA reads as TGCAGTGCTCGACGGGACAGGAATTCACCCCTCCACTTT. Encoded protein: CSARRDRNSPLHF.

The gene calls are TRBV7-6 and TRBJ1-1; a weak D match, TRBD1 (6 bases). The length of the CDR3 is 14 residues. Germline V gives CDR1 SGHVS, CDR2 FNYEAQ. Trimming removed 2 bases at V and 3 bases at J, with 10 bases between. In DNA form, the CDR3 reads TGTGCCAGCAGCTTAACAGGGAAGTACACTGAAGCTTTCTTT. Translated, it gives CASSLTGKYTEAFF.

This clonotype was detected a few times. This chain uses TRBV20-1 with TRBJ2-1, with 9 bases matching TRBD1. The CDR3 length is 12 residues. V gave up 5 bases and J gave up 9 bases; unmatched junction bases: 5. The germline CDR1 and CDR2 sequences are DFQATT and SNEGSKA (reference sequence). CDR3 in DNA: TGCAGTGCTCGGGACAGGGTGGTTGAGCAGTTCTTC. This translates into CSARDRVVEQFF.

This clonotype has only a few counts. CDR3: CSAREGQGYNSPLHF. CDR3 nucleotides: TGCAGTGCTAGAGAAGGGCAGGGCTATAATTCACCCCTCCACTTT. The rearrangement joins TRBV20-1 to TRBJ1-6; TRBD1 might be the D (5 bases). V lost 0 bases to trimming and J lost 3 bases, with 9 bases between them. The germline gives CDR1 DFQATT, CDR2 SNEGSKA (reference sequence). The CDR3 runs 15 residues.

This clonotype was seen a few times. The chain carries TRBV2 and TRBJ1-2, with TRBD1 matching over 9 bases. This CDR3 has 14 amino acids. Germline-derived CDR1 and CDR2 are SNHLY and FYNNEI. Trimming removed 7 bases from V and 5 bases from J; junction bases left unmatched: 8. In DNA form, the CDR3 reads TGTGCCAGCACCGGGGACAGGGATCGGTATGGCTACACCTTC. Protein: CASTGDRDRYGYTF. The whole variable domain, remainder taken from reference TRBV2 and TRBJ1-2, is EPEVTQTPSHQVTQMGQEVILRCVPISNHLYFYWYRQILGQKVEFLVSFYNNEISEKSEIFDDQFSVERPDGSNFTLKIRSTKLEDSAMYFCASTGDRDRYGYTFGSGTRLTVV.

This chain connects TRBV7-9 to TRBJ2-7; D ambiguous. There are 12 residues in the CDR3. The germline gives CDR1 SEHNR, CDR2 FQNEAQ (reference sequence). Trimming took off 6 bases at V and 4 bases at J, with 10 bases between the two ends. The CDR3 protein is CASSLSLYEQYF. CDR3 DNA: TGTGCCAGCAGTTTAAGTTTGTACGAGCAGTACTTC.

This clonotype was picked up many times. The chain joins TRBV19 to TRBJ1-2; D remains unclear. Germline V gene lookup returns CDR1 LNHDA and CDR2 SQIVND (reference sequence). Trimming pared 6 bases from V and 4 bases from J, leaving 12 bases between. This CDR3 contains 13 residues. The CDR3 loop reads CASSSGPIYGYTF. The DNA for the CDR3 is TGTGCCAGTAGCAGTGGACCTATCTATGGCTACACCTTC.

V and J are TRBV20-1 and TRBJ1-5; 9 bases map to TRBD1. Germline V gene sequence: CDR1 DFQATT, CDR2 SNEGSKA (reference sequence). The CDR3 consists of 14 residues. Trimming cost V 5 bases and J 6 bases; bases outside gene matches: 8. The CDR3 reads CSAWDRVASQPQHF. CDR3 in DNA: TGCAGTGCTTGGGACAGGGTGGCGAGTCAGCCCCAGCATTTT.

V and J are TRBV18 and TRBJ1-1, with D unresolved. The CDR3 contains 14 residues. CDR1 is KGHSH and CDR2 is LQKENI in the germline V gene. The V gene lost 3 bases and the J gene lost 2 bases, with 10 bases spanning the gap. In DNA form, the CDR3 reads TGTGCCAGCTCACCGCAGCCAGGTAACACTGAAGCTTTCTTT. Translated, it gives CASSPQPGNTEAFF.

The CDR3 DNA is TGTGCCAGTAGTCGCAGGGGGTCCATGAACACTGAAGCTTTCTTT. Protein product: CASSRRGSMNTEAFF. The gene calls are TRBV19 and TRBJ1-1; TRBD1 matches at 7 bases. Germline V gene data show CDR1 as LNHDA and CDR2 as SQIVND (reference sequence). The V gene end was trimmed by 5 bases and the J gene end by 0 bases; junction bases not matched to a gene: 6. The CDR3 extends over 15 amino acids.

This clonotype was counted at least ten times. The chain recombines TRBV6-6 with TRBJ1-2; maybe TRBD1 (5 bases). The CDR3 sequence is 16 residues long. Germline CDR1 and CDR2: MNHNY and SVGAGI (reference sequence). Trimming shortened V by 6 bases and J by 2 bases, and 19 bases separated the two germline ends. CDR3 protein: CASRGRDETANYGYTF. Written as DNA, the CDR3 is TGTGCCAGCAGGGGCAGAGATGAGACAGCCAACTATGGCTACACCTTC.